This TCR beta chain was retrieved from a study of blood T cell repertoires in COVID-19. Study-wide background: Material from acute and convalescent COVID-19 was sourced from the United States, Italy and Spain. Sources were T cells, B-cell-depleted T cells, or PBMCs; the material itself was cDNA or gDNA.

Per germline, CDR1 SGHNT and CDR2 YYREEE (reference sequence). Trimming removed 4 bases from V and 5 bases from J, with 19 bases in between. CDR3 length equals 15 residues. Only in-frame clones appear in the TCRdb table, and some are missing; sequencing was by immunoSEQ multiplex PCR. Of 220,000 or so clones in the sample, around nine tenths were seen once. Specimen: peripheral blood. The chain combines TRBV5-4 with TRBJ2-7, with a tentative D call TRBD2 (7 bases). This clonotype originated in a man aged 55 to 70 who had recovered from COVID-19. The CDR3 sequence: CASSRGGAVVDEQYF. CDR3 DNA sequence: TGTGCCAGCAGCAGAGGGGGGGCGGTCGTGGACGAGCAGTACTTC. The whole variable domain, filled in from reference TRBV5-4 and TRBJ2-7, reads ETGVTQSPTHLIKTRGQQVTLRCSSQSGHNTVSWYQQALGQGPQFIFQYYREEENGRGNFPPRFSGLQFPNYSSELNVNALELDDSALYLCASSRGGAVVDEQYFGPGTRLTVT.